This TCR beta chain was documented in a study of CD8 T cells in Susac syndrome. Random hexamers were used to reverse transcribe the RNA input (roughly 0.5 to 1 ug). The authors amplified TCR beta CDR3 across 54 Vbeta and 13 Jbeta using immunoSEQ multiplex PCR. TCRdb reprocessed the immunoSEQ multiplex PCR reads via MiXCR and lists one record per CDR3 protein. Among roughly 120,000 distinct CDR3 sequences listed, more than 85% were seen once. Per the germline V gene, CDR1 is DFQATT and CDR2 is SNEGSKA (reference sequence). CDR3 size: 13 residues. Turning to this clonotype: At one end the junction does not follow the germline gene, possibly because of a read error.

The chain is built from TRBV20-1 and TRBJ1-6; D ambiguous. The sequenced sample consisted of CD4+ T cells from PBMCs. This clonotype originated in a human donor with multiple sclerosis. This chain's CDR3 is CSASWSANSPLHF. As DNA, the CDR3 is TGCAGTGCTAGTTGGTCGGCTAATTCCCCCCTCCACTTT.